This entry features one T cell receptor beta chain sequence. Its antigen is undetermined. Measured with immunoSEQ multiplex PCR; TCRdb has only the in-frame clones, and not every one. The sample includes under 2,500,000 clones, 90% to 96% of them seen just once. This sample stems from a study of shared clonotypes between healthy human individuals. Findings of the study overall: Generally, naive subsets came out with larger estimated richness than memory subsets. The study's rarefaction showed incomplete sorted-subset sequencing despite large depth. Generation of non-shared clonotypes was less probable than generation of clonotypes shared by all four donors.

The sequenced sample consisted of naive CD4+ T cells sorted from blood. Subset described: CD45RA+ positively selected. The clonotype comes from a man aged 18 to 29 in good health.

The CDR3 loop is CASSPGTSVYGELFF. The CDR3 nucleotides read TGCGCCAGCAGCCCCGGGACTAGCGTATACGGGGAGCTGTTTTTT. V and J are TRBV4-1 and TRBJ2-2, with TRBD2 matching 10 bases. The CDR3 is 15 residues long. J gave up 7 bases and V 4 bases, and 6 bases lay outside the gene matches. Germline CDR1 MGHRA, CDR2 YSYEKL.